Each of the 20 T cell receptor beta chains below was sequenced from the same sample in a study of blood T cell repertoires in COVID-19 (dated by TCRdb to the early 2020s). The library relied on the immunoSEQ multiplex PCR assay. Entries here come from immuneACCESS through TCRdb and include only in-frame sequences with V and J called. Some clones fail to appear in such tables; in the studies checked, an unresolved V gene covers under half of the shortfall, and the cause of the remainder is unknown. The sample table records about 24,000 clones; around four fifths of these occur just once. The ten largest clonotypes hold approximately 2.7% of the sample. The sequenced sample was peripheral blood. Receptor source: a woman aged 70-85 years with COVID-19, enrolled during active disease.

This clone was detected only a few times. The rearrangement uses TRBV6-4 and TRBJ1-1; D ambiguous. The CDR3 loop spans 14 amino acids. Trimming took 4 bases from V and 5 from J, leaving 14 bases between them. From germline, CDR1 is MRHNA and CDR2 SNTAGT. CDR3 DNA: TGTGCCAGCAGTGTGGAGGCCGCGGGGACTGAAGCTTTCTTT. Residues: CASSVEAAGTEAFF.

This chain links TRBV19 with TRBJ1-2; D remains ambiguous. There are 13 residues in the CDR3. V gave up 5 bases and J gave up 4 bases, with 11 bases separating them. Germline V gene sequence: CDR1 LNHDA, CDR2 SQIVND (reference sequence). The CDR3 DNA is TGTGCCAGTAGTCTCGGTCGGGGCTATGGCTACACCTTC. Translating gives CASSLGRGYGYTF.

Here the CDR3 DNA reads TGTGCCAGCAGCTCCTCTCGGGTTTGGGAGACCCAGTACTTC. Its protein product is CASSSSRVWETQYF. The rearrangement joins TRBV6-5 to TRBJ2-5; no clear D. The CDR3 runs to 14 residues. Trimming took off 6 bases at V and 5 bases at J, with 16 bases between the two ends. Germline assignment: CDR1 MNHEY and CDR2 SVGAGI.

The chain employs TRBV7-9 and TRBJ1-4, with 8 bases that match TRBD1. V shed 4 bases, J shed 3 bases, and the junction held 4 bases outside the gene matches. The CDR3 is made up of 15 amino acids. Germline V gene data show CDR1 as SEHNR and CDR2 as FQNEAQ (reference sequence). The CDR3 protein is CASSSWDRSNEKLFF. The CDR3 nucleotides read TGTGCCAGCAGCTCATGGGACAGGTCTAATGAAAAACTGTTTTTT.

The V call is TRBV10-3, the J call TRBJ1-1; 11 positions agree with TRBD1. CDR1 is ENHRY, CDR2 SYGVKD, per germline. The CDR3 consists of 16 residues. Trimming cost V 5 bases and J 4 bases; bases outside gene matches: 9. CDR3 sequence reads: CAISSGTGGRRTEAFF. Here the CDR3 DNA reads TGTGCCATCAGTTCCGGGACAGGGGGTCGGCGCACTGAAGCTTTCTTT.

This chain connects TRBV5-1 to TRBJ2-2, with D perhaps matching TRBD1 (5 bases). The CDR3 sequence is 15 residues long. With 3 bases removed from V and 5 bases from J, the gap between germline ends came to 14 bases. Germline CDR1 SGHRS, CDR2 YFSETQ. Written as DNA, the CDR3 is TGCGCCAGCAGCTCTGGGGCCTTTACAACCGGGGAGCTGTTTTTT. This sequence encodes CASSSGAFTTGELFF.

The chain combines TRBV11-2 with TRBJ2-2; possibly TRBD2 for D (6 bases). Trimming shortened V by 2 bases and J by 2 bases, and 21 bases separated the two germline ends. From germline, CDR1 is SGHAT and CDR2 FQNNGV. The CDR3 loop spans 19 amino acids. The CDR3 spells CASSLFVYSLGLNTGELFF. CDR3 nucleotide sequence: TGTGCCAGCAGCTTATTTGTTTATTCGTTGGGACTCAACACCGGGGAGCTGTTTTTT.

The V and J genes are TRBV7-2 and TRBJ2-7; no reliable D call. Looked up from germline, CDR1 is SGHTA and CDR2 is FQGNSA. Trimming cost V 1 base and J 1 base, with 8 bases left between them. The CDR3 contains 14 residues. The CDR3 DNA follows: TGTGCCAGCAGCTTAGTGGGCAGTTCCTACGAGCAGTACTTC. Amino acids: CASSLVGSSYEQYF.

This chain connects TRBV5-5 to TRBJ2-5; 7 bases are shared with TRBD1. CDR1 and CDR2 (germline): SGHKS, YYEKEE (reference sequence). The CDR3 loop spans 13 amino acids. J gave up 4 bases and V 4 bases, and 4 bases lay outside the gene matches. The CDR3 here is CASSPGQRETQYF. CDR3 DNA sequence: TGTGCCAGCAGCCCGGGACAGCGAGAGACCCAGTACTTC.

The genes are TRBV6-2 or TRBV6-3 and TRBJ2-3; TRBD2 matches at 9 bases. V shed 4 bases and J 0 bases; nucleotides not matched to a gene: 14. There are 19 residues in the CDR3. Germline V CDR1 and CDR2: MNHEY, SVGEGT. The CDR3 nucleotides read TGTGCCAGCAGTTCTAGCCCCGCCAGACTAGCGGCTAGCACAGATACGCAGTATTTT. It yields the protein CASSSSPARLAASTDTQYF.

The V and J genes are TRBV7-8 and TRBJ2-3; 7 nucleotides match TRBD2. Trimming at V came to 1 base and at J to 0 bases, leaving 4 bases not matched to a gene. The germline CDR1 and CDR2 sequences are SGHVS and FQNEAQ. The CDR3 length is 16 residues. CDR3 amino acids: CASSLGGRASTDTQYF. The CDR3 coding sequence is TGTGCCAGCAGCTTAGGAGGGAGGGCCAGCACAGATACGCAGTATTTT.

The chain has TRBV6-2 or TRBV6-3 and TRBJ1-6; D call uncertain. Trimming removed 2 bases from V and 3 bases from J, with 11 bases in between. Germline V CDR1 and CDR2: MNHEY, SVGEGT. This CDR3 is built from 16 residues. CDR3 sequence reads: CASSYRGLRYNSPLHF. CDR3 nucleotide sequence: TGTGCCAGCAGTTACCGGGGTCTACGCTATAATTCACCCCTCCACTTT.

The chain is built from TRBV7-2 and TRBJ2-1; TRBD2 is a possible D gene (6 bases). Trimming shortened V by 4 bases and J by 5 bases, and 18 bases separated the two germline ends. CDR1 and CDR2 (germline): SGHTA, FQGNSA. The CDR3 sequence is 16 residues long. Written as DNA, the CDR3 is TGTGCCAGCAGCTCCGGACCGGGACTGGGGAACAATGAGCAGTTCTTC. This sequence encodes CASSSGPGLGNNEQFF.

This rearrangement joins TRBV6-5 to TRBJ1-6, with D unclear. Germline CDR1 is MNHEY and CDR2 is SVGAGI. Trimming took off 2 bases at V and 8 bases at J, with 4 bases between the two ends. The CDR3 sequence is 12 residues long. CDR3 amino acids: CASSYRDSPLHF. The CDR3 DNA follows: TGTGCCAGCAGTTACCGGGATTCACCCCTCCACTTT.

This clone was recorded only once. The rearrangement joins TRBV19 to TRBJ1-5, with TRBD1 identical over 7 bases. The junction had 18 bases not matched to a gene; V was cut back by 0 bases and J by 4 bases. This CDR3 contains 20 residues. CDR1 and CDR2 from the germline V gene are LNHDA and SQIVND (reference sequence). The CDR3 nucleotides are TGTGCCAGTAGTATAGATGTGATTTTGGGGGCAGGGGGTCTAAATCAGCCCCAGCATTTT. It is translated as CASSIDVILGAGGLNQPQHF.

This clone was recorded once. The chain combines TRBV7-2 with TRBJ2-2; 12 bases line up with TRBD2. Per the germline V gene, CDR1 is SGHTA and CDR2 is FQGNSA. The CDR3 covers 16 residues. V gave up 4 bases and J gave up 6 bases; unmatched junction bases: 6. The CDR3 protein is CASSSLRLAGAGELFF. The DNA for the CDR3 is TGTGCCAGCAGCTCCCTCCGACTAGCGGGGGCCGGGGAGCTGTTTTTT.

The V and J genes are TRBV20-1 and TRBJ2-1; TRBD2 agrees at 9 bases. CDR1 DFQATT and CDR2 SNEGSKA come from the germline V gene (reference sequence). The CDR3 loop spans 14 amino acids. After removal of 3 bases from V and 7 bases from J, the junction contained 7 bases not matched to a gene. The CDR3 spells CSASPGLASNEQFF. CDR3 nucleotide sequence: TGCAGTGCTAGTCCGGGACTAGCTTCAAATGAGCAGTTCTTC.

This chain joins TRBV2 and TRBJ1-1, with TRBD1 matching over 7 bases. Germline V lookup: CDR1 SNHLY, CDR2 FYNNEI. The CDR3 spans 12 residues. Trimming removed 9 bases from V and 4 bases from J; junction bases left unmatched: 5. CDR3 sequence reads: CASKRGPTEAFF. The DNA for the CDR3 is TGTGCCAGTAAAAGGGGGCCCACTGAAGCTTTCTTT.

The chain is built from TRBV7-2 and TRBJ1-5; D gene uncertain. The V gene lost 2 bases and the J gene lost 1 base, with 9 bases spanning the gap. This CDR3 region has 15 residues. CDR1 is SGHTA and CDR2 is FQGNSA in the germline V gene. The CDR3 nucleotides are TGTGCCAGCAGCTTATACCTGGGCAGCAATCAGCCCCAGCATTTT. This codes for CASSLYLGSNQPQHF.

The gene calls are TRBV11-3 and TRBJ2-3, with D maybe TRBD2 (6 bases). Trimming removed 5 bases from V and 3 bases from J, with 12 bases in between. The germline gives CDR1 SGHNT, CDR2 YENEEA. CDR3 length: 14 residues. DNA for the CDR3: TGTGCCAGCAGCCAAGGTCTAGCGACAGATACGCAGTATTTT. Encoded protein: CASSQGLATDTQYF.